Below, 20 T cell receptor beta chains from the same sample are listed, as sequenced in a study of blood T cell repertoires in COVID-19. Profiled with immunoSEQ multiplex PCR; TCRdb holds only in-frame clones, not every one. The sample lists around 200,000 clones; 85% to 90% were seen once. Sequencing used peripheral blood. Receptors were obtained from a man younger than 30 with active or convalescent COVID-19.

The gene calls are TRBV4-1 and TRBJ2-3, with D tentatively TRBD2 (7 bases). Germline loops: CDR1 MGHRA, CDR2 YSYEKL. Trimming left V 1 base short and J 3 bases short, with 14 bases between. The CDR3 runs to 16 residues. The CDR3 region has the DNA TGCGCCAGCAGCCAAGGGCAAGGGGGGGAAACAGATACGCAGTATTTT. This encodes CASSQGQGGETDTQYF.

This clone was seen just once. The J gene is TRBJ2-5, the V gene TRBV19, with TRBD2 matching 11 bases. This CDR3 is 15 amino acids long. The germline gives CDR1 LNHDA, CDR2 SQIVND (reference sequence). The V and J ends lost 5 bases and 3 bases, in that order; junction bases with no gene match: 5. The CDR3 reads CASSLSGLAEETQYF. Here the CDR3 DNA reads TGTGCCAGTAGTCTATCGGGACTAGCGGAAGAGACCCAGTACTTC.

A single count supports this clone. The rearrangement links TRBV5-1 to TRBJ2-2, with 7 bases matching TRBD2. CDR3 length: 15 residues. CDR1 and CDR2 from the germline V gene are SGHRS and YFSETQ. V shed 1 base, J shed 4 bases, and the junction held 4 bases outside the gene matches. This CDR3 reads CASSLRREGTGELFF. CDR3 in DNA: TGCGCCAGCAGCTTGCGCAGGGAGGGCACCGGGGAGCTGTTTTTT.

V usage is TRBV9 and J usage is TRBJ1-1; D not resolved. Trimming stripped 6 bases from V and 0 bases from J, with 12 bases between. The CDR3 consists of 14 residues. From germline, CDR1 is SGDLS and CDR2 YYNGEE. Written as DNA, the CDR3 is TGTGCCAGCACTACCCCCCCGATGAACACTGAAGCTTTCTTT. Encoded protein: CASTTPPMNTEAFF.

The chain links TRBV18 to TRBJ1-2; 8 bases are a match to TRBD1. The CDR3 runs 15 residues. After removal of 3 bases from V and 5 bases from J, the junction contained 8 bases not matched to a gene. CDR1 and CDR2 (germline): KGHSH, LQKENI. The CDR3 loop is CASSPGSWTGYGYTF. The CDR3 coding sequence is TGTGCCAGCTCACCTGGATCTTGGACAGGGTATGGCTACACCTTC.

The chain is built from TRBV4-2 and TRBJ2-1; no firm D call. V gave up 2 bases and J gave up 7 bases, with 9 bases separating them. The germline V gene encodes CDR1 LGHNA and CDR2 YNFKEQ. CDR3 length: 13 amino acids. In nucleotides, the CDR3 is TGTGCCAGCAGCCAAAGTGCGGTGAATGAGCAGTTCTTC. It yields the protein CASSQSAVNEQFF.

The J gene is TRBJ1-2, the V gene TRBV2; D call uncertain. Looked up from germline, CDR1 is SNHLY and CDR2 is FYNNEI. Deletions cut 9 bases from V and 6 bases from J, with 20 bases between. The CDR3 length is 14 residues. CDR3 sequence reads: CARSEGSAAHGYTF. As DNA, the CDR3 is TGTGCCAGATCGGAGGGATCGGCAGCACATGGCTACACCTTC.

This chain links TRBV28 with TRBJ1-1; D gene unclear. This CDR3 has 16 amino acids. V was clipped by 4 bases and J by 1 base, with 16 bases between them. Germline CDR1 reads MDHEN; CDR2 reads SYDVKM. In nucleotides, the CDR3 is TGTGCCAGCAGTTCCCTGACGGGGAGTAAGAACACTGAAGCTTTCTTT. Translated, it gives CASSSLTGSKNTEAFF.

The chain couples TRBV5-8 to TRBJ1-1; tentatively, D is TRBD1 (5 bases). Trimming took off 0 bases at V and 0 bases at J, with 12 bases between the two ends. The CDR3 contains 16 residues. CDR1 and CDR2 (germline): SGHTS, YDEGEE. The CDR3 bases are TGTGCCAGCAGCTTGGACCAGGGATGGATGAACACTGAAGCTTTCTTT. Translation gives CASSLDQGWMNTEAFF.

The gene calls are TRBV28 and TRBJ1-1, with TRBD1 matching 9 bases. Germline trimming cut 4 bases from V and 0 bases from J; bases unmatched to any gene: 3. The CDR3 extends over 15 amino acids. From germline, CDR1 is MDHEN and CDR2 SYDVKM. This chain's CDR3 is CASSSGTGMNTEAFF. Here the CDR3 DNA reads TGTGCCAGCAGTTCCGGGACAGGGATGAACACTGAAGCTTTCTTT.

The V call is TRBV5-1, the J call TRBJ1-3; D not certain. Germline V gene sequence: CDR1 SGHRS, CDR2 YFSETQ. Trimming removed 0 bases at V and 0 bases at J, with 10 bases between. This CDR3 is built from 16 residues. The CDR3 here is CASSLESLNSGNTIYF. CDR3 coding DNA: TGCGCCAGCAGCTTGGAGAGTCTGAACTCTGGAAACACCATATATTTT.

J is TRBJ2-7 and V is TRBV6-5; TRBD1 is a possible D gene (5 bases). Germline CDR1 MNHEY, CDR2 SVGAGI. This CDR3 is 14 amino acids long. V was pared by 8 bases and J by 7 bases, with 21 bases between. CDR3 DNA sequence: TGTGCCAGCGCTCGAATTACAGGTAAACGGGAGCAGTACGTC. Translating it yields CASARITGKREQYV.

The chain's CDR3 is CASSKRGGQGEDTQYF. CDR3 coding DNA: TGTGCCAGCAGCAAAAGAGGAGGACAGGGCGAAGATACGCAGTATTTT. This chain joins TRBV9 and TRBJ2-3; 8 bases match TRBD1. The CDR3 is 16 residues long. The V gene's germline CDR1 is SGDLS and CDR2 YYNGEE. V shed 4 bases and J 5 bases; nucleotides not matched to a gene: 12.

The chain links TRBV27 to TRBJ2-7; a possible D gene is TRBD2 (6 bases). CDR3 length: 17 residues. Germline V gives CDR1 MNHEY, CDR2 SMNVEV (reference sequence). The V end was cut by 6 bases, the J end by 0 bases, with 21 bases between. DNA for the CDR3: TGTGCCAGCAGAGGGCGGGACCCCTCATGGGGCTCCTACGAGCAGTACGTC. Amino acids: CASRGRDPSWGSYEQYV.

Here the CDR3 reads CSASRRTGTSTDTQYF. DNA of the CDR3: TGCAGTGCTAGTAGAAGGACAGGGACTAGCACAGATACGCAGTATTTT. This rearrangement joins TRBV20-1 to TRBJ2-3; 8 bases fit TRBD1. With V trimmed by 3 bases and J by 0 bases, 8 bases remained unmatched. CDR3 size: 16 residues. CDR1 DFQATT and CDR2 SNEGSKA come from the germline V gene (reference sequence).

The chain has TRBV14 and TRBJ1-1; D is undetermined. V lost 4 bases and J 0 bases, leaving 12 bases between the germline ends. Per the germline V gene, CDR1 is SGHDN and CDR2 is FVKESK. The CDR3 covers 15 residues. CDR3: CASSPSTRLNTEAFF. CDR3 DNA: TGTGCCAGCAGCCCAAGCACCAGGCTGAACACTGAAGCTTTCTTT.

The chain employs TRBV11-3 and TRBJ2-3, with TRBD2 as a possible D gene (5 bases). The CDR3 extends over 15 amino acids. V lost 3 bases and J 1 base, leaving 11 bases between the germline ends. Germline CDR1 and CDR2: SGHNT and YENEEA. Written as DNA, the CDR3 is TGTGCCAGCAGCTTCGGAGAGGAGGGCACAGATACGCAGTATTTT. Translation: CASSFGEEGTDTQYF.

CDR3: CASSLGTGGNEQFF. The CDR3, as DNA: TGTGCCAGCAGCTTAGGCACAGGGGGCAATGAGCAGTTCTTC. V and J are TRBV13 and TRBJ2-1, with TRBD1 matching over 8 bases. Germline V gene lookup returns CDR1 PRHDT and CDR2 FYEKMQ (reference sequence). V trimming: 0 bases; J trimming: 6 bases; junction bases outside the gene matches: 1. CDR3 length: 14 amino acids.

The CDR3 is CATSGQGRQTQYF. Here the CDR3 DNA reads TGTGCCACCAGTGGTCAGGGTAGGCAGACCCAGTACTTC. J is TRBJ2-5 and V is TRBV24-1; D may be TRBD1 (5 bases). V lost 5 bases to trimming and J lost 6 bases, with 12 bases between them. Per the germline V gene, CDR1 is KGHDR and CDR2 is SFDVKD. The CDR3 consists of 13 residues.

The CDR3 bases are TGTGCCAGCAGCCCAATCCGGGGTAATTCACCCCTCCACTTT. As protein: CASSPIRGNSPLHF. This chain links TRBV13 with TRBJ1-6; D not resolved. Looked up from germline, CDR1 is PRHDT and CDR2 is FYEKMQ (reference sequence). This CDR3 has 14 residues. V was trimmed by 5 bases and J by 6 bases, leaving 11 bases between them.